This entry features one T cell receptor (beta chain) sequence. There is no known antigen for this receptor. No base-level quality is on record; no much larger clone is a single base apart. The library came from RT-PCR. The instrument given in TCRdb is Illumina HiSeq 2500. In-frame beta chains were kept once TCRdb had trimmed the public reads at Q25 with fastp and called clones with MiXCR. Each CDR3 protein gets just one entry, which takes the most common genes and DNA from the rows behind it. This sample comprises roughly 550,000 distinct CDR3 sequences, roughly 23% of them detected only once. Approximately 3% of the sample is in the top ten clones. From the cysteine up to the phenylalanine, the CDR3 has a length of 12 residues. Of all the DNA, just the CDR3 is kept, 36 bases in frame from base 1. From the germline V gene (reference sequence), CDR1 is MNHNY and CDR2 is SVGAGI. The junction shows trimming of 8 bases on V and 7 bases on J, plus 15 bases between the germline ends.

These data belong to a study of response to subunit inactivated influenza vaccine (dated by TCRdb to the late 2010s). The study in broad terms: To follow how T cells responded to a trivalent subunit inactivated influenza vaccine, the researchers relied on deep quantitative profiling of the T cell receptor repertoire. Broader findings and caveats from the paper: The authors proposed that each seasonal influenza vaccination may bring in only a limited number of new T cells.

The sample was also linked to a second study, of T cells expressing NK-cell markers. Reported in the second study: TCR beta cDNA libraries were made by 5'RACE template switching that added a universal primer site and unique molecular identifiers. In sorted CD3+CD56+NKG2C+, CD3+CD56+NKG2C- and CD3+CD56-NKG2C+ T-cell subsets from several donors, TCR beta-chain repertoires were profiled. Among the eight sequenced donors, seven were HCMV-seropositive and one was HCMV-seronegative. To restrict sorting to alphabetaTCR-expressing T cells, an anti-gammadeltaTCR antibody was added in several experiments. In six donors, the dominant CD3+CD56+NKG2C+ clonotypes were among the top 10 CD8+ clonotypes and accounted for about 1.0-7.5% of CD8+ T cells. Those dominant clonotypes were again the most abundant among CD3+CD56-NKG2C+ cells in four donors, at about 28.3-60.1%. It remained unclear whether the expanded NKG2C-expressing T cell clones were specific for HCMV antigens. The eight sequenced donors were randomly selected healthy volunteers, three men and five women. HCMV serostatus was determined by detecting HCMV-specific IgG in serum with a commercial ELISA kit. Peripheral blood mononuclear cells were isolated from blood by Ficoll density gradient centrifugation. Using Miltenyi isolation kits, CD4+ and CD8+ T cells were isolated from PBMC through magnetic immunoseparation. cDNA synthesis was primed from the TCR beta constant segment, followed by two successive PCR amplification steps. Libraries were sequenced as 2 x 150 bp reads on Illumina HiSeq 2000/2500, MiSeq or NextSeq. MIGEC was used to demultiplex reads and group reads by UMI, and MiTCR was used to assemble and quantify clonotypes. To remove erroneous sequences, TCR cDNA sequences were retained only when supported by two or more reads. The tcR package was used for downstream repertoire analysis, and clonotypes were matched across fractions by CDR3 nucleotide sequence plus V segment. VDJmatch was used to annotate antigen specificity against VDJdb, with one amino acid substitution in CDR3 allowed.

This specimen was CD4+ T cells sorted from PBMCs, taken 11 to 12 days after vaccination. The clonotype originates from a man in his forties or fifties who received an inactivated influenza vaccine. Donor details come from another sample of the same person, matched by shared clones. Rearrangement joined TRBV6-6 to TRBJ2-7; the D region possibly corresponds to TRBD1 (6 bases align). CDR3 protein: CASGSLRGEQYF. The nucleotide sequence reads as follows: TGTGCCAGCGGGTCTCTAAGGGGGGAGCAGTACTTC.